The 32 T cell receptor beta chains below come from one sample, sequenced in a study of molecular identifiers for immune sequencing clone quantification. Via MiXCR, TCRdb re-called the PCR reads, giving one row per CDR3 protein. Found here are roughly 300,000 distinct CDR3 sequences, roughly 24% of them singletons; the top ten hold around 0.76%. Material: naive CD8+ T cells from blood, with Jurkat cell RNA spiked in. Subset defined: FACS-sorted CD8+CD4-CCR7+CD45RA+ naive T cells. These receptor sequences come from a human donor in good health. Some libraries in this study had Jurkat cell RNA spiked in.

Concerning this clonotype: This could be a read error, since a much larger clone is one nucleotide away. This chain connects TRBV7-2 to TRBJ2-3; 9 bases map to TRBD2. V lost 4 bases, J lost 3 bases, and 8 bases stayed unmatched. This CDR3 contains 16 residues. In germline, CDR1 is SGHTA, CDR2 FQGNSA. The CDR3 nucleotides are TGTGCCAGCAGCTCAGTTGCGGGGGGGCAAACAGATACGCAGTATTTT. This encodes CASSSVAGGQTDTQYF.

The J gene is TRBJ1-1, the V gene TRBV6-2 or TRBV6-3, with 7 positions matching TRBD1. CDR3 length equals 15 residues. CDR1 is MNHEY, CDR2 SVGEGT, per germline. V lost 7 bases, J lost 0 bases, and 8 bases stayed unmatched. CDR3 sequence reads: CASKGGRSVNTEAFF. CDR3 sequence (DNA): TGTGCCAGCAAAGGGGGCAGATCCGTGAACACTGAAGCTTTCTTT.

This clonotype was detected many times. The chain employs TRBV25-1 and TRBJ2-7; 7 bases are a match to TRBD2. CDR1 and CDR2 from the germline V gene are MGHDK and SYGVNS. This CDR3 has 15 residues. V shed 6 bases and J 0 bases; nucleotides not matched to a gene: 8. DNA for the CDR3: TGTGCCAGCAGATCCCGGGGGGAGGACTCCTACGAGCAGTACTTC. Amino acid sequence: CASRSRGEDSYEQYF.

Comments on this clonotype: A much bigger clone sits one base away, suggesting this may be a read error. The chain couples TRBV13 to TRBJ1-2; tentative D call: TRBD1 (5 bases). The CDR3 has 15 amino acids. The germline CDR1 and CDR2 sequences are PRHDT and FYEKMQ (reference sequence). CDR3 nucleotide sequence: TGTGCCAGCAGCGGGGGGGACCTCCCCTTTTATGGCTACAGCTTC. Its protein product is CASSGGDLPFYGYSF.

About this clonotype itself: The conserved final phenylalanine or tryptophan is absent from the CDR3, which likely points to a read error. The chain recombines TRBV6-5 with TRBJ2-7, with TRBD1 matching over 7 bases. With V trimmed by 4 bases and J by 5 bases, 2 bases remained unmatched. CDR1 and CDR2 from the germline V gene are MNHEY and SVGAGI. The CDR3 length is 12 residues. CDR3 loop: CASSSTGHEQYY. CDR3 DNA: TGTGCCAGCAGTTCGACAGGGCACGAGCAGTACTAC.

About this clonotype itself: A read error may explain this, as a much larger clone is one base away. In this CDR3 the conserved last residue, phenylalanine or tryptophan, is missing, so a read error is likely. The V call is TRBV7-3, the J call TRBJ1-1; D remains ambiguous. The CDR3 loop spans 10 amino acids. Germline-derived CDR1 and CDR2 are SGHTA and FQGTGA. V lost 7 bases and J lost 11, with 11 bases in between. This CDR3 is CASNCRVAFL. In DNA form, the CDR3 reads TGTGCCAGCAACTGCAGAGTTGCTTTCCTT.

This clonotype was seen repeatedly, ten times or more. This chain connects TRBV7-9 to TRBJ1-6; the match to TRBD1 covers 8 bases. The CDR3 has 11 residues. CDR1 is SEHNR, CDR2 FQNEAQ, per germline (reference sequence). Trimming cost V 5 bases and J 14 bases; bases outside gene matches: 2. CDR3 protein: CASSPDRALHF. The DNA of the CDR3 is TGTGCCAGCAGCCCGGACAGGGCCCTCCACTTT.

This clonotype came up many times. This chain connects TRBV19 to TRBJ2-5; D possibly corresponds to TRBD2 (6 bases). The germline V and J ends were trimmed by 1 base and 1 base, with 7 bases remaining between them. The CDR3 has 14 amino acids. Germline V gives CDR1 LNHDA, CDR2 SQIVND (reference sequence). In DNA form, the CDR3 reads TGTGCCAGTAGTATAGCCGGGGGCCAAGAGACCCAGTACTTC. Protein sequence: CASSIAGGQETQYF.

The chain combines TRBV11-1 with TRBJ2-7, with 7 nucleotides matching TRBD2. The V and J ends lost 7 bases and 2 bases, in that order; junction bases with no gene match: 11. The CDR3 has 15 residues. Germline CDR1 is SGHAT and CDR2 is FQDESV (reference sequence). The chain's CDR3 is CASTPGLAATYEQYF. The CDR3 DNA follows: TGTGCCAGCACGCCGGGGCTAGCGGCCACCTACGAGCAGTACTTC. Based on the CDR3 plus reference TRBV11-1 and TRBJ2-7, the full variable domain is EAEVAQSPRYKITEKSQAVAFWCDPISGHATLYWYRQILGQGPELLVQFQDESVVDDSQLPKDRFSAERLKGVDSTLKIQPAELGDSAMYLCASTPGLAATYEQYFGPGTRLTVT.

About this clonotype: The junction differs from germline at one of its ends, possibly a read error. The genes are TRBV12-3 or TRBV12-4 and TRBJ1-1; D gene unclear. The CDR3 extends over 15 amino acids. The CDR3: CASLARYQMNTEASF. CDR3 nucleotide sequence: TGTGCCAGCCTAGCGCGATACCAAATGAACACTGAAGCTTCCTTT.

This clonotype was seen repeatedly, ten times or more. Germline and junction disagree at one end, which may indicate a read error. This CDR3 is CASSLALNTEAFF. The CDR3 nucleotides are TGCGCCAGCAGCTTGGCTTTGAACACTGAAGCTTTCTTT. The chain joins TRBV13 to TRBJ1-1; no definite D call. The CDR3 loop spans 13 amino acids. From germline, CDR1 is PRHDT and CDR2 FYEKMQ (reference sequence).

With regard to this clonotype: This may stem from a read error, because a much larger clone lies one nucleotide away. V and J are TRBV28 and TRBJ2-5, with D possibly matching TRBD1 (6 bases). V was shortened by 9 bases and J by 1 base, with 15 bases between the two germline ends. Germline CDR1 is MDHEN and CDR2 is SYDVKM. This CDR3 is 14 amino acids long. CDR3 nucleotide sequence: TGTGCCAGTTCGGAACGCAGGGGCCAAGAGACCCAGTACTTC. This gives the protein CASSERRGQETQYF.

This clonotype showed up many times. The chain has TRBV4-3 and TRBJ2-7, with D hard to call. Germline V CDR1 and CDR2: LGHNA, YSLEER. The CDR3 is made up of 13 amino acids. The V and J ends lost 4 bases and 3 bases respectively, with 10 bases between them. CDR3 protein: CASSPTLVYEQYF. CDR3 bases: TGCGCCAGCAGCCCGACTCTCGTCTACGAGCAGTACTTC.

V is TRBV12-3 or TRBV12-4 and J is TRBJ2-5, with D perhaps matching TRBD1 or TRBD2 (5 bases each). With 2 bases removed from V and 3 bases from J, the gap between germline ends came to 16 bases. The CDR3 has 16 residues. The DNA for the CDR3 is TGTGCCAGCAGTTTATCTCAATTCGGGACCAAAGAGACCCAGTACTTC. It yields the protein CASSLSQFGTKETQYF.

This chain links TRBV12-3 or TRBV12-4 with TRBJ2-4, with TRBD2 matching over 10 bases. Trimming removed 2 bases from V and 3 bases from J; junction bases left unmatched: 13. This CDR3 spans 19 amino acids. This chain's CDR3 is CASSLSGGANNGDKNIQYF. Written as DNA, the CDR3 is TGTGCCAGCAGTTTAAGCGGGGGGGCCAACAATGGTGACAAAAACATTCAGTACTTC.

A few counts support this clonotype. V usage is TRBV29-1 and J usage is TRBJ1-1; D not resolved. The V gene's germline CDR1 is SQVTM and CDR2 ANQGSEA. The length of the CDR3 is 13 residues. V was trimmed by 4 bases and J by 0 bases, leaving 9 bases between them. CDR3 protein: CSVVTRLNTEAFF. CDR3 nucleotide sequence: TGCAGCGTTGTAACTCGACTGAACACTGAAGCTTTCTTT.

In nucleotides, the CDR3 is TGTGCCAGCAGCTCGGAGACAGACAATGAGCAGTTCTTC. This sequence encodes CASSSETDNEQFF. The V call is TRBV7-9, the J call TRBJ2-1; tentatively, D is TRBD1 (5 bases). With 4 bases removed from V and 5 bases from J, the gap between germline ends came to 9 bases. From germline, CDR1 is SEHNR and CDR2 FQNEAQ (reference sequence). This CDR3 has 13 residues.

On this clonotype: This may be a read error: a much more frequent sequence differs by one nucleotide. V usage is TRBV29-1 and J usage is TRBJ1-2; no clear D gene. V shed 5 bases and J shed 4 bases, with 14 bases lying between them. The CDR3 consists of 13 residues. The germline gives CDR1 SQVTM, CDR2 ANQGSEA. The CDR3 sequence: CSVFLEGLYGYTF. Here the CDR3 DNA reads TGCAGCGTTTTTCTCGAAGGGCTCTATGGCTACACCTTC.

In its sample, this clonotype was seen many times. The chain joins TRBV13 to TRBJ2-3, with a possible D match to TRBD2 (7 bases). This CDR3 region has 16 residues. Germline V lookup: CDR1 PRHDT, CDR2 FYEKMQ (reference sequence). With 1 base removed from V and 2 bases from J, the gap between germline ends came to 13 bases. In DNA form, the CDR3 reads TGTGCCAGCAGCTTAGTGGGGGGGCGGGCCACAGATACGCAGTATTTT. Protein: CASSLVGGRATDTQYF.

A word on this clonotype: Being one base from a much bigger clone, this may be a read error. The CDR3 DNA is TGTGCCAGCTGCTTGACAGGGCGCACAGATACGCAGTATTTT. Its translation is CASCLTGRTDTQYF. V usage is TRBV7-6 and J usage is TRBJ2-3; TRBD1 agrees at 7 bases. CDR3 length equals 14 residues. Germline-derived CDR1 and CDR2 are SGHVS and FNYEAQ.

On this clonotype itself: Being one base from a much bigger clone, this may be a read error. This chain joins TRBV30 and TRBJ2-2; D possibly corresponds to TRBD2 (5 bases). The CDR3 covers 13 residues. Germline assignment: CDR1 GTSNPN and CDR2 SVGIG (reference sequence). The CDR3 loop is CAWSVLLAGELVF. As DNA, the CDR3 is TGTGCCTGGAGTGTACTCCTGGCCGGGGAGCTGGTTTTT.

In its sample, this clonotype was seen many times. The CDR3 DNA sequence: TGTGCCAGCAGCCCCTTCGAGGTAGGCTACAATGAGCAGTTCTTC. Residues: CASSPFEVGYNEQFF. The chain couples TRBV7-2 to TRBJ2-1; D is unresolved. Germline CDR1 and CDR2: SGHTA and FQGNSA. The V end lost 5 bases, the J end lost 3 bases, and 14 bases lay between the germline ends. The CDR3 loop spans 15 amino acids.

CDR3 DNA sequence: TGTGCCAGCAGAGAGCAGGGTGTGGGCGAGGTACCTGAATATCAAGAGACCCAGTACTTC. Protein product: CASREQGVGEVPEYQETQYF. The chain carries TRBV13 and TRBJ2-5; possible D gene TRBD1, 5 bases. Germline CDR1 is PRHDT and CDR2 is FYEKMQ (reference sequence). CDR3 length: 20 amino acids. V lost 6 bases, J lost 2 bases, and 31 bases lay in between.

This clonotype appeared a few times. V is TRBV10-3 and J is TRBJ2-3, with D perhaps TRBD2 (6 bases). CDR1 and CDR2 from the germline V gene are ENHRY and SYGVKD. Trimming stripped 0 bases from V and 1 base from J, with 11 bases between. The CDR3 extends over 16 amino acids. The CDR3 DNA sequence: TGTGCCATCAGTGAGTCCGGGGGTCGGCGCACAGATACGCAGTATTTT. Protein product: CAISESGGRRTDTQYF.

On this clonotype itself: Relative to the germline gene, one junction end is altered; a read error may explain this. The V and J genes are TRBV4-3 and TRBJ2-1, with TRBD2 as a possible D gene (5 bases). There are 16 residues in the CDR3. The germline V gene encodes CDR1 LGHNA and CDR2 YSLEER. In DNA, the CDR3 is TGCACCAGCAGCCATGATTGGCGGGTGGGGTACAATGAGCAGTTCTTC. Translated: CTSSHDWRVGYNEQFF.

At least ten counts were recorded for this clonotype. This sequence joins TRBV12-3 or TRBV12-4 and TRBJ2-3; 8 positions agree with TRBD1. The CDR3 contains 17 residues. Trimming removed 4 bases from V and 5 bases from J; junction bases left unmatched: 14. In DNA, the CDR3 is TGTGCCAGCAGTTATCTCTTTGCGACAGGGGAAGGAGATACGCAGTATTTT. This gives the protein CASSYLFATGEGDTQYF.

J is TRBJ2-5 and V is TRBV6-2 or TRBV6-3; D gene unclear. CDR1 and CDR2 (germline): MNHEY, SVGEGT. This CDR3 comprises 17 residues. The V end lost 2 bases, the J end lost 5 bases, and 21 bases lay between the germline ends. The CDR3 sequence is CASSYLPVSSRAETQYF. DNA of the CDR3: TGTGCCAGCAGTTACCTTCCAGTCTCTTCCAGAGCCGAGACCCAGTACTTC.

This clonotype appeared a few times. The chain links TRBV11-2 to TRBJ2-7; D uncertain. The CDR3 spans 15 residues. Germline-derived CDR1 and CDR2 are SGHAT and FQNNGV. Trimming removed 0 bases from V and 7 bases from J, with 16 bases in between. CDR3 nucleotides: TGTGCCAGCAGCTTAGATCAGGATTGGGTGTATGAGCAGTACTTC. This codes for CASSLDQDWVYEQYF.

This clonotype was seen at least ten times. The J gene is TRBJ1-5, the V gene TRBV29-1; TRBD1 agrees at 7 bases. This CDR3 has 11 residues. Germline values: CDR1 SQVTM, CDR2 ANQGSEA. Trimming cost V 8 bases and J 6 bases; bases outside gene matches: 4. The CDR3 nucleotides are TGCAGCCAGGGGGGAAGTCAGCCCCAGCATTTT. Its translation: CSQGGSQPQHF.

At least ten counts were recorded for this clonotype. The gene calls are TRBV19 and TRBJ2-3; weak D call: TRBD2 (6 bases). CDR1 and CDR2 (germline): LNHDA, SQIVND (reference sequence). Between the trimmed V and J ends, which lost 6 bases and 0 bases, there was a span of 16 bases. This CDR3 spans 16 amino acids. The CDR3 DNA reads TGTGCCAGTAGCCGGAGGGGCGGAACTAGCACAGATACGCAGTATTTT. Protein sequence: CASSRRGGTSTDTQYF.

The chain uses TRBV13 and TRBJ2-7, with 7 bases identical to TRBD2. CDR1 and CDR2 (germline): PRHDT, FYEKMQ (reference sequence). Trimming took 4 bases from V and 9 from J; bases not matched to a gene: 24. The length of the CDR3 is 18 residues. This chain's CDR3 is CASSSQREGPLSVGGQYF. The CDR3 nucleotides are TGTGCCAGCAGCTCCCAGAGGGAGGGTCCCCTGAGCGTCGGCGGGCAGTACTTC.

This clonotype was observed at least ten times. The rearrangement links TRBV6-1 to TRBJ1-6, with D unresolved. Trimming took off 2 bases at V and 10 bases at J, with 12 bases between the two ends. Germline-derived CDR1 and CDR2 are MNHNS and SASEGT. The CDR3 consists of 14 residues. CDR3 DNA sequence: TGTGCCAGCAGTGAAATGGGTCAGGACTCACCCCTCCACTTT. This translates into CASSEMGQDSPLHF.